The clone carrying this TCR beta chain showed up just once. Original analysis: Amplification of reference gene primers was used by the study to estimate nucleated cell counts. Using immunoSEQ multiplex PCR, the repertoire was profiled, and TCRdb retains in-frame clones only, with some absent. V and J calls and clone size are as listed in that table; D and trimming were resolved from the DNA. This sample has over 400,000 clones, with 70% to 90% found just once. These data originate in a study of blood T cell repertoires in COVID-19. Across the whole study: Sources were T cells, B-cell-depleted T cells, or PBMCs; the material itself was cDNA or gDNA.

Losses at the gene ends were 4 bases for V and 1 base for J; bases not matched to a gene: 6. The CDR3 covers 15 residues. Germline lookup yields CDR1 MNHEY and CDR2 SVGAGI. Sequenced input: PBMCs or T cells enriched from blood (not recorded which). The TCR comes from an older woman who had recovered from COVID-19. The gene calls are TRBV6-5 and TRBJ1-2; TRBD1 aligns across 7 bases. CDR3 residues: CASSSQQGNNYGYTF. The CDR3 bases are TGTGCCAGCAGTTCCCAACAGGGGAATAACTATGGCTACACCTTC.